This is a list of T cell receptor beta chains from one sample in a study of post-analysis software for immune sequencing data. From the PCR reads, TCRdb called clonotypes with MiXCR, one entry per CDR3 protein. The sample lists a few hundred thousand distinct CDR3 sequences; more than 30% were seen once. The material sequenced was blood. These receptors all come from a girl aged 2-9 years with multiple sclerosis. Both conserved end residues are part of each CDR3. The D gene is left open where the match is weak.

cdr3_aa	d_call	v_call
CSIEGGAGGYTF	TRBD1	TRBV29-1
CASSQGRELVYEQYF	TRBD2	TRBV4-3
CASSLDRGEYNEQYF	TRBD1	TRBV5-5
CASSLNHRVENYGYTF	.	TRBV3-1
CASSLAGGPETQYF	TRBD2	TRBV27
CSARVPSGLSYNEQYF	TRBD2	TRBV20-1
CASSLGAGAEIAKNIQYF	.	TRBV7-9
CASSHRVDQSQHF	.	TRBV6-5
CSVVQGNNQPQHF	.	TRBV29-1
CASSYPSTGSNQPQHF	TRBD1	TRBV28
CASSREGHNYGYTF	.	TRBV9
CSVEAPSLQETQYF	.	TRBV20-1
CASSVGESGAGYNEQFF	.	TRBV9
CASSQTGERPYEQYF	TRBD1	TRBV2
CASSSLSDRSPGSRYF	.	TRBV5-1
CASSEPGRQDTQYF	.	TRBV6-1
CASRSEAWLSYNEQFF	.	TRBV6-1
CASSPPGGYNSPLHF	.	TRBV18
CASSFSYGGYNEQFF	.	TRBV7-2
CASSAGTDTQYF	.	TRBV9
CASSRTGPLSYEQYF	.	TRBV5-1
CSAHGLAAYEQYF	TRBD2	TRBV20-1
CASSPPGTSGGVWNEQFF	TRBD2	TRBV18
CASSVTGGAGGYTF	TRBD1	TRBV9
CASGRTSGSNEQFF	TRBD2	TRBV12-3/TRBV12-4
CASSLRPDPSYGYTF	.	TRBV5-1
CASSFIRDNEKPFF	.	TRBV12-3/TRBV12-4
CASSFSGGSNQPQHF	TRBD1	TRBV6-6
CASSQDRTGTQYF	.	TRBV14
CAISESAFSGGPSGANVLTF	.	TRBV10-3
CASSREAPGTDTQYF	.	TRBV7-2
CSVEHGLDTQYF	.	TRBV29-1
CASSGVKGRTYEQYF	.	TRBV6-2/TRBV6-3
CSATRDPPFNSPLHF	.	TRBV20-1
CSVERARRGPSYGYTF	TRBD1	TRBV29-1
CASSQVAASTDTQYF	.	TRBV4-1
CASSIGTSGAPYNEQFF	TRBD2	TRBV5-5
CASRLTEDGYTF	.	TRBV12-3/TRBV12-4
CSASTGLNTEAFF	.	TRBV20-1
CASSGPGQGKNIQYF	TRBD1	TRBV5-1
CASSQGIVGELFF	.	TRBV4-3
CASSSGAGTDTQYF	.	TRBV28
CSVEEGTRGYTF	.	TRBV29-1
CATSRPLGQGITLAKNIQYF	TRBD1	TRBV15
CASSDGQGANYGYTF	TRBD1	TRBV6-4
CASSPRDSYGYTF	TRBD1	TRBV12-3/TRBV12-4
CSVEGGDYYGQYF	TRBD2	TRBV29-1
CSKGNNEQFF	.	TRBV20-1
CSVGTSGSDAYEQYF	TRBD2	TRBV29-1
CASSIRRQETQYF	.	TRBV19
CASSQDSTTSGSIYEQYF	TRBD2	TRBV4-2
CSALGRGLAGVAEQYF	TRBD2	TRBV20-1